The clone carrying this T cell receptor beta chain came up many times. Each CDR3 protein is one row after TCRdb ran MiXCR on the 5' RACE reads. This table has fewer than 900,000 distinct CDR3 sequences, roughly 20% appearing once. The data were taken from a study of identical twins. With no exceptions, donors were healthy Caucasians. The CDR3 length is 16 residues. V lost 2 bases and J lost 4, with 15 bases in between. Germline CDR1 reads KGHDR; CDR2 reads SFDVKD. These same data were also listed under a study on T cells expressing NK-cell markers. That paper states: Seven HCMV-seropositive donors and one seronegative donor made up the eight sequenced donors. Once again these clonotypes came out on top in the CD3+CD56-NKG2C+ fraction of several donors.

The chain combines TRBV24-1 with TRBJ2-3; D is possibly TRBD1 or TRBD2 (6 bases each). The source material was PBMCs. This TCR was sampled from a woman between 18 and 29 years old in good health. The CDR3 DNA is TGTGCCACCAGTGATTCGGGGGCCACCAGTCCAGATACGCAGTATTTT. It encodes CATSDSGATSPDTQYF.